This T cell receptor beta chain comes out of a study of blood T cell repertoires in COVID-19. The trim removed 3 bases at V and 1 base at J, leaving 5 bases unmatched. The CDR3 consists of 15 residues. The germline V gene encodes CDR1 SGHRS and CDR2 YFSETQ. Original methodology: By means of reference gene primer amplification, nucleated cell counts were estimated. Using immunoSEQ multiplex PCR, the repertoire was profiled, and TCRdb retains in-frame clones only, with some absent. Clonal size and the V and J genes are those of that table, whereas D and trimming came from the DNA. The data show about 500,000 clones, 89% seen once. Recruited during active infection, patients (from Seattle) were subsequently followed longitudinally.

This TCR was sampled from a man aged 18-30 years with COVID-19, enrolled during active disease. The rearrangement joins TRBV5-1 to TRBJ2-5; 8 nucleotides agree with TRBD2. The sequenced sample was peripheral blood. CDR3 nucleotide sequence: TGCGCCAGCAGCTCCGGGGGGGCGTCCCAAGAGACCCAGTACTTC. Its translation is CASSSGGASQETQYF.